This TCR beta chain was sequenced in a study of identical twins. Germline V gene data show CDR1 as SGHRS and CDR2 as YFSETQ. This CDR3 is 13 amino acids long. Trimming took off 0 bases at V and 9 bases at J, with 7 bases between the two ends. MiXCR was run by TCRdb on the 5' RACE reads, yielding one entry per CDR3 protein. Counted here are a few hundred thousand distinct CDR3 sequences, 9% to 10% occurring once; the ten biggest clones make up 2.5% to 3.5%. This sample also belongs to another study, concerning yellow fever vaccine responses in identical twins.

The J gene is TRBJ1-6, the V gene TRBV5-1; D ambiguous. The TCR was taken from a woman between 18 and 29 years old in good health. Material: PBMCs. CDR3 in amino acids: CASSLEGASPLHF. DNA for the CDR3: TGCGCCAGCAGCTTGGAGGGAGCTTCACCCCTCCACTTT.